This T cell receptor beta chain stems from a study of blood T cells in healthy people across ages. Per the germline V gene, CDR1 is DFQATT and CDR2 is SNEGSKA (reference sequence). The CDR3 loop spans 11 amino acids. V gave up 6 bases and J gave up 12 bases; unmatched junction bases: 7. The draw of peripheral blood yielded around 9.6 milliliters from each donor. Each sample gave at least 6.5 million isolated PBMCs. Primed by a sample-barcoded 5' primer and a J-beta primer mix, a second PCR proceeded for about 7 to 11 cycles. A template-switch adaptor with 12 random nucleotides tagged each cDNA molecule. From the 5' RACE reads, TCRdb called clonotypes with MiXCR, one entry per CDR3 protein. The sample includes some 640,000 distinct CDR3 sequences, 45% to 50% of them seen just once. Whole-study results and caveats: Naive CD4+ cell counts and diversity both ran higher in long-lived than in aged donors.

As for this clonotype: Antigen: not known.

This clonotype was sampled from a woman aged 55 to 70 in good health. The chain carries TRBV20-1 and TRBJ1-5, with TRBD1 matching over 8 bases. Sequencing used blood. Written as DNA, the CDR3 is TGCAGTGCCCTGGGACAGGCCGACCAGCATTTT. It yields the protein CSALGQADQHF.